This TCR beta chain was found in a study of blood T cell repertoires in COVID-19. Produced via immunoSEQ multiplex PCR; TCRdb's table is partial and in-frame only. The table lists roughly 59,000 clones, approximately 78% of them singletons, with around a sixth in the top ten. CDR1 and CDR2 from the germline V gene are KGHSH and LQKENI. This CDR3 has 17 residues. The ends were cut back, 2 bases at V and 5 bases at J, with 21 bases in the middle. This clonotype originated in a man older than 75 with acute or convalescent COVID-19. V usage is TRBV18 and J usage is TRBJ1-1; D might be TRBD1 (5 bases). Specimen: peripheral blood. As DNA, the CDR3 is TGTGCCAGCTCACCATTGCAGGCAAAGGACGGGGGTACTGAAGCTTTCTTT. Encoded protein: CASSPLQAKDGGTEAFF.